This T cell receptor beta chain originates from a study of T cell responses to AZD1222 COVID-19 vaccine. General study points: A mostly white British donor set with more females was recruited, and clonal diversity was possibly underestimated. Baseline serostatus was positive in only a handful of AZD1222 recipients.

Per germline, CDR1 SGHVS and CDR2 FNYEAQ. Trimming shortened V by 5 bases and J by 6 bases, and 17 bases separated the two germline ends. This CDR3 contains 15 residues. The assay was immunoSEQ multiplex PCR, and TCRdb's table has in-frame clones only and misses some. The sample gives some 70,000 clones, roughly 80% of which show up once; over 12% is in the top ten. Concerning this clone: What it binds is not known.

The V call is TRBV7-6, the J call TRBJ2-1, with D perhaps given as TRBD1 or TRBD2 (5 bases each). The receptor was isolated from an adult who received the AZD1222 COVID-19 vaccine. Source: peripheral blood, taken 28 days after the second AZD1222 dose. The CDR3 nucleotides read TGTGCCAGCAGCGCAAGGGGACGGTCGGGCAATGAGCAGTTCTTC. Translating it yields CASSARGRSGNEQFF.